The T cell receptor beta chain described here comes from a study of lymphopenia after photon versus proton radiotherapy. The study's findings and limits: In patients who died, overall survival fell as post-nadir TCR diversity dropped more. Under photons, naive T cells and diversity fell while effector/memory populations rose. After the lymphocyte nadir, photon-treated repertoires showed oligoclonal expansion, especially of CD8+ Temra cells. Survival link was tested only in deceased patients; proton benefit remains a possibility.

This CDR3 comprises 16 residues. With 4 bases removed from V and 5 bases from J, the gap between germline ends came to 20 bases. Germline V gene lookup returns CDR1 LNHDA and CDR2 SQIVND (reference sequence). Turning to this clone: No antigen is known for it.

Sequenced by immunoSEQ multiplex PCR; TCRdb stores in-frame clones only, minus some. Found here are about 39,000 clones, 80% to 95% of them singletons; the top ten hold approximately 14%. This chain links TRBV19 with TRBJ1-1; D is perhaps TRBD1 (5 bases). This receptor was identified in a man in his 60s with cholangiocarcinoma. The specimen comprised peripheral blood, sampled from a patient treated with photon-based radiotherapy. The CDR3 reads CASSTTAGRFGTEAFF. CDR3 nucleotide sequence: TGTGCCAGTAGTACTACAGCAGGGCGTTTTGGGACTGAAGCTTTCTTT.